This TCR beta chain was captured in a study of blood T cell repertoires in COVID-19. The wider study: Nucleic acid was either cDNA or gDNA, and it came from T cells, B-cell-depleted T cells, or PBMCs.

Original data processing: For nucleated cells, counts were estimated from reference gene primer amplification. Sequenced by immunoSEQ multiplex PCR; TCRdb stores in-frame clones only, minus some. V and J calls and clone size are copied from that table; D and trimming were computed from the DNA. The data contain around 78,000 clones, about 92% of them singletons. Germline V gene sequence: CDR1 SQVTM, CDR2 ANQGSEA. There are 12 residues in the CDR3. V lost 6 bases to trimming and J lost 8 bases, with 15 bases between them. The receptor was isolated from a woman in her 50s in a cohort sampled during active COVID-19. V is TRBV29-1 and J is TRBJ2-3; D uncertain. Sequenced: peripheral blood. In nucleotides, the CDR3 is TGCAGCGTCCCCCCCCCGTTCGGTACGCAGTATTTT. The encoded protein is CSVPPPFGTQYF.